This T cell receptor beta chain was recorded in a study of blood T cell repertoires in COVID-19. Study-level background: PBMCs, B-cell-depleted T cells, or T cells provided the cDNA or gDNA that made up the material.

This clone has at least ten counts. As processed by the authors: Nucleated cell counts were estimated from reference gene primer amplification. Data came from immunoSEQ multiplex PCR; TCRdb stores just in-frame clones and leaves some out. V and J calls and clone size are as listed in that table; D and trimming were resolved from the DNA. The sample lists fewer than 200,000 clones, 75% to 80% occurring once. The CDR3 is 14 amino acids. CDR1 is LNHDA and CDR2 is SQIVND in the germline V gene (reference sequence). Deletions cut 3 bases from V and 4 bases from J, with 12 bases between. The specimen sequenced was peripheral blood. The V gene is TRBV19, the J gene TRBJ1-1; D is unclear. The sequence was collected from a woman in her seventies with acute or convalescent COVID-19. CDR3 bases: TGTGCCAGTAGTATCGCGGGCCCCCTCACTGAAGCTTTCTTT. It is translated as CASSIAGPLTEAFF.